A selection of T cell receptor beta chains follows, all from one sample in a study of T cells after yellow fever vaccination. MiXCR, applied by TCRdb to the 5' RACE reads, yields one record per CDR3 protein. Counted here are just over 250,000 distinct CDR3 sequences, roughly 5.2% occurring once; the ten biggest clones make up roughly 3.4%. The source was CD4+ T cells sorted from PBMCs, collected on the day of the yellow fever booster vaccination. Every receptor here comes from a man aged 18 to 30 who received the YFV17D yellow fever vaccine. CDR3s include the opening cysteine and the closing phenylalanine or tryptophan. Fields, in order: J gene, clone size, V gene, D gene, CDR3 DNA, CDR3 protein. D genes are given only for firm matches. Some rows have no size entry. The others give once, few or many, or a class for an expanded clone.

j_call: TRBJ1-4; clone_size: many; v_call: TRBV7-2; d_call: TRBD1; cdr3_nt: TGTGCCAGCAGCGTACCGGGACAGCCCGAAAAACTGTTTTTT; cdr3_aa: CASSVPGQPEKLFF
j_call: TRBJ2-1; clone_size: many; v_call: TRBV7-2; d_call: .; cdr3_nt: TGTGCCAGCAGCTCATTCGGGGATCGCAATGAGCAGTTCTTC; cdr3_aa: CASSSFGDRNEQFF
j_call: TRBJ2-5; clone_size: many; v_call: TRBV7-3; d_call: .; cdr3_nt: TGTGCCAGCAGCTTAACGGGGGGCGGCGAGACCCAGTACTTC; cdr3_aa: CASSLTGGGETQYF
j_call: TRBJ2-2; clone_size: .; v_call: TRBV6-5; d_call: TRBD2; cdr3_nt: TGTGCCAGCAGTTTAAGCGGGGGCTTGCAATTATACGGGGAGCTGTTTTTT; cdr3_aa: CASSLSGGLQLYGELFF
j_call: TRBJ2-5; clone_size: few; v_call: TRBV5-1; d_call: .; cdr3_nt: TGCGCCAGCAGCTTGGTGCAGGAAGAGACCCAGTACTTC; cdr3_aa: CASSLVQEETQYF
j_call: TRBJ2-5; clone_size: few; v_call: TRBV3-1; d_call: .; cdr3_nt: TGTGCCAGCAGCCAAGAGTGGCAAGAGACCCAGTACTTC; cdr3_aa: CASSQEWQETQYF
j_call: TRBJ2-3; clone_size: many; v_call: TRBV5-1; d_call: TRBD2; cdr3_nt: TGCGCCAGCAGCCTAGCGGGGGAGGCTCCCGATACGCAGTATTTT; cdr3_aa: CASSLAGEAPDTQYF
j_call: TRBJ2-2; clone_size: many; v_call: TRBV11-2; d_call: .; cdr3_nt: TGTGCCAGCAGCCTACAAGCGGGTGGGGAAACCGGGGAGCTGTTTTTT; cdr3_aa: CASSLQAGGETGELFF
j_call: TRBJ2-7; clone_size: many; v_call: TRBV5-1; d_call: .; cdr3_nt: TGCGCCAGCAGGTCCGGGACGGGTCCCTACGAGCAGTACTTC; cdr3_aa: CASRSGTGPYEQYF
j_call: TRBJ2-1; clone_size: few; v_call: TRBV9; d_call: .; cdr3_nt: TGTGCCAGCACCGCCGGGGGGACAGACTTCTCCTACAATGAGCAGTTCTTC; cdr3_aa: CASTAGGTDFSYNEQFF
j_call: TRBJ1-4; clone_size: .; v_call: TRBV10-3; d_call: TRBD1; cdr3_nt: TGTGCCATCAGTGAAAGGACAGGGGGCGATGAAAAACTGTTTTTT; cdr3_aa: CAISERTGGDEKLFF
j_call: TRBJ1-1; clone_size: few; v_call: TRBV7-3; d_call: TRBD1; cdr3_nt: TGTGCCAGCAGCTCACCACAGGGGGCATACACTGAAGCTTTCTTT; cdr3_aa: CASSSPQGAYTEAFF
j_call: TRBJ2-2; clone_size: many; v_call: TRBV5-1; d_call: .; cdr3_nt: TGCGCCAGCACCCCCCGTTCGGTCACCGGGGAGCTGTTTTTT; cdr3_aa: CASTPRSVTGELFF
j_call: TRBJ2-2; clone_size: many; v_call: TRBV7-8; d_call: .; cdr3_nt: TGTGCCAGCAGCCCTATAAGGAGGGGAAGGAGCGGGGAGCTGTTTTTT; cdr3_aa: CASSPIRRGRSGELFF
j_call: TRBJ1-2; clone_size: many; v_call: TRBV6-5; d_call: .; cdr3_nt: TGTGCCAGCAGTTACCTCCGGACGGGAGGTGGCTATGGCTACACCTTC; cdr3_aa: CASSYLRTGGGYGYTF
j_call: TRBJ1-2; clone_size: many; v_call: TRBV5-1; d_call: .; cdr3_nt: TGCGCCAGCAGCGAACCGTCAGGGGCAGTTAATGGCTACACCTTC; cdr3_aa: CASSEPSGAVNGYTF
j_call: TRBJ2-2; clone_size: many; v_call: TRBV7-2; d_call: .; cdr3_nt: TGTGCCAGCAGCTTAGGGGTCGGGACCACGGTCTTCGGGGAGCTGTTTTTT; cdr3_aa: CASSLGVGTTVFGELFF
j_call: TRBJ2-1; clone_size: many; v_call: TRBV20-1; d_call: TRBD2; cdr3_nt: TGCAGTGCTAGTGGATTGACTAGCGGGGGGGCCGGTGAGCAGTTCTTC; cdr3_aa: CSASGLTSGGAGEQFF
j_call: TRBJ1-1; clone_size: few; v_call: TRBV12-3/TRBV12-4; d_call: TRBD1; cdr3_nt: TGTGCCAGCAGTTTTGCCTTGACAGGGGACGCTTTCTTT; cdr3_aa: CASSFALTGDAFF
j_call: TRBJ2-2; clone_size: few; v_call: TRBV12-3/TRBV12-4; d_call: TRBD1; cdr3_nt: TGTGCCAGCAGTAGACAGGGCGGTGGGGTTGGGGAGCTGTTTTTT; cdr3_aa: CASSRQGGGVGELFF
j_call: TRBJ1-2; clone_size: .; v_call: TRBV7-8; d_call: .; cdr3_nt: TGTGCCAGCAGCTTAGAACGGCGGACACACTATGGCTACACCTTC; cdr3_aa: CASSLERRTHYGYTF
j_call: TRBJ2-7; clone_size: few; v_call: TRBV27; d_call: TRBD1; cdr3_nt: TGTGCCAGCAGTACCGGGACAGAGGAGTCCGAGCAGTACTTC; cdr3_aa: CASSTGTEESEQYF
j_call: TRBJ1-6; clone_size: .; v_call: TRBV28; d_call: .; cdr3_nt: TGTGCCAGCAGTTTATATCTCAGAAGAGGCACTTCACCCCTCCACTTT; cdr3_aa: CASSLYLRRGTSPLHF
j_call: TRBJ2-7; clone_size: many; v_call: TRBV10-3; d_call: TRBD2; cdr3_nt: TGTGCCATCACCTCGACTAGCGGGGGTTACGAGCAGTACTTC; cdr3_aa: CAITSTSGGYEQYF
j_call: TRBJ2-3; clone_size: many; v_call: TRBV7-2; d_call: .; cdr3_nt: TGTGCCAGCAGCTCGGGACTGGTTACAGATACGCAGTATTTT; cdr3_aa: CASSSGLVTDTQYF
j_call: TRBJ1-1; clone_size: few; v_call: TRBV12-3/TRBV12-4; d_call: TRBD1; cdr3_nt: TGTGCCAGCGGACAGGGGCCATTTGCGTACACTGAAGCTTTCTTT; cdr3_aa: CASGQGPFAYTEAFF
j_call: TRBJ2-1; clone_size: few; v_call: TRBV5-4; d_call: .; cdr3_nt: TGTGCCAGCAGCTCCCCAGACCTTAGTGAGCAGTTCTTC; cdr3_aa: CASSSPDLSEQFF
j_call: TRBJ2-1; clone_size: many; v_call: TRBV7-9; d_call: .; cdr3_nt: TGTGCCAGCAGCTTAGTTTGGTCCTCCAGCTCCTACAATGAGCAGTTCTTC; cdr3_aa: CASSLVWSSSSYNEQFF
j_call: TRBJ1-6; clone_size: .; v_call: TRBV5-6; d_call: .; cdr3_nt: TGTGCCAGCAGCGTGGCCGGGGGCCAGCGTAATTCACCCCTCCACTTT; cdr3_aa: CASSVAGGQRNSPLHF
j_call: TRBJ2-2; clone_size: many; v_call: TRBV7-8; d_call: .; cdr3_nt: TGTGCCAGCAGCTTAGCGATGGGGGCCGGGGAGCTGTTTTTT; cdr3_aa: CASSLAMGAGELFF
j_call: TRBJ2-1; clone_size: many; v_call: TRBV12-3/TRBV12-4; d_call: TRBD1; cdr3_nt: TGTGCCAGCAGTTTAGGGGCAGGGGGCTATGAGCAGTTCTTC; cdr3_aa: CASSLGAGGYEQFF
j_call: TRBJ1-3; clone_size: .; v_call: TRBV14; d_call: TRBD1; cdr3_nt: TGTGCCAGCAGCCAAGATAATTTCAGGGGGCCTGGAAACACCATATATTTT; cdr3_aa: CASSQDNFRGPGNTIYF
j_call: TRBJ2-3; clone_size: .; v_call: TRBV24-1; d_call: .; cdr3_nt: TGTGCCACCAGTGTATCGCCAGGCCAGGGATCTGCTGGTACGCAGTATTTT; cdr3_aa: CATSVSPGQGSAGTQYF
j_call: TRBJ1-3; clone_size: few; v_call: TRBV9; d_call: .; cdr3_nt: TGTGCCAGCAGCGTAGCCCCCCGGGGTGGAAACACCATATATTTT; cdr3_aa: CASSVAPRGGNTIYF
j_call: TRBJ1-5; clone_size: few; v_call: TRBV6-2/TRBV6-3; d_call: .; cdr3_nt: TGTGCCAGCAGATGGACAGTAGGAAGGCAAAGCAATCAGCCCCAGCATTTT; cdr3_aa: CASRWTVGRQSNQPQHF
j_call: TRBJ1-2; clone_size: .; v_call: TRBV6-5; d_call: .; cdr3_nt: TGTGCCAGCAGTTACGGTAGTGGGGCAGAGGACTATGGCTACACCTTC; cdr3_aa: CASSYGSGAEDYGYTF
j_call: TRBJ2-5; clone_size: many; v_call: TRBV18; d_call: .; cdr3_nt: TGTGCCAGCTCACCACGCGAGGAAGAGACCCAGTACTTC; cdr3_aa: CASSPREEETQYF
j_call: TRBJ2-6; clone_size: .; v_call: TRBV6-2/TRBV6-3; d_call: .; cdr3_nt: TGTGCCAGCAGTTCCCTAGCTACATACTCTGGGGCCAACGTCCTGACTTTC; cdr3_aa: CASSSLATYSGANVLTF
j_call: TRBJ1-5; clone_size: few; v_call: TRBV5-7; d_call: .; cdr3_nt: TGTGCCAGCAGCTTGAAGGCCTATAGCAATCAGCCCCAGCATTTT; cdr3_aa: CASSLKAYSNQPQHF
j_call: TRBJ2-6; clone_size: few; v_call: TRBV6-1; d_call: .; cdr3_nt: .; cdr3_aa: CASSVWAGVPGANVLTF
j_call: TRBJ1-6; clone_size: .; v_call: TRBV5-1; d_call: .; cdr3_nt: TGCGCCAGCAGCTTGGCCGGGAGGCCTTATTCACCCCTCCACTTT; cdr3_aa: CASSLAGRPYSPLHF
j_call: TRBJ2-1; clone_size: .; v_call: TRBV7-9; d_call: TRBD2; cdr3_nt: TGTGCCAGCAGCTTAGCGGGCGGCCTAGCGGGCCTCTACAATGAGCAGTTCTTC; cdr3_aa: CASSLAGGLAGLYNEQFF
j_call: TRBJ1-3; clone_size: few; v_call: TRBV7-8; d_call: .; cdr3_nt: TGTGCCAGCAGCTTACCAACTGGAAACACCATATATTTT; cdr3_aa: CASSLPTGNTIYF
j_call: TRBJ1-2; clone_size: many; v_call: TRBV12-3/TRBV12-4; d_call: .; cdr3_nt: TGTGCCAGCAGTGCCGTCACAGGGTGGGATGGCTACACCTTC; cdr3_aa: CASSAVTGWDGYTF
j_call: TRBJ1-3; clone_size: .; v_call: TRBV7-9; d_call: .; cdr3_nt: TGTGCCAGCAGCTTCACGGGCCAGGGAAACACCATATATTTT; cdr3_aa: CASSFTGQGNTIYF
j_call: TRBJ1-3; clone_size: few; v_call: TRBV2; d_call: .; cdr3_nt: TGTGCCAGCAGCCTCACCCGGGACACCATATATTTT; cdr3_aa: CASSLTRDTIYF
j_call: TRBJ1-5; clone_size: .; v_call: TRBV20-1; d_call: .; cdr3_nt: TGCAGTGCTAGCAACAGTCTTAGCAATCAGCCCCAGCATTTT; cdr3_aa: CSASNSLSNQPQHF
j_call: TRBJ2-7; clone_size: few; v_call: TRBV11-2; d_call: TRBD1; cdr3_nt: TGTGCCAGCAGCTTAGACTGGGGACAGTACTACGAGCAGTACTTC; cdr3_aa: CASSLDWGQYYEQYF
j_call: TRBJ2-5; clone_size: many; v_call: TRBV7-2; d_call: .; cdr3_nt: TGTGCCAGCAGTTTGGACTGGGAGACCCAGTACTTC; cdr3_aa: CASSLDWETQYF